This T cell receptor (beta chain) appears in the sequencing data of a study of early T cells in non-severe SARS-CoV-2 infection (dated by TCRdb to 2020 to 2022). About the study as a whole: Because TCR sequencing was done on bulk RNA from unsorted whole blood, the alpha and beta chains could not be paired.

The full study reports these points: VDJdb matching was skewed toward anti-spike CD8 responses, so virus-specific expansions were likely underestimated and private and CD4 specificities were missed.

With respect to this clonotype: Its antigen remains unidentified. Nothing much larger sits one base from this clone, and base qualities are not available.

Set within a cohort of healthcare workers in London, UK, this nested case-control study involved weekly PCR testing of nasopharyngeal swabs along with blood sampling. Healthcare workers were recruited between 23 and 31 March 2020, during the week of the UK lockdown, and were followed weekly for up to about 15 weeks. The CDR3, from cysteine to phenylalanine, totals 17 residues. The kept DNA is CDR3 alone, 51 bases in frame from the first base. Unmatched junction bases come to 17, with V trimmed by 7 bases and J by 5 bases. The germline V gene (reference sequence) specifies DFQATT as CDR1 and SNEGSKA as CDR2. Preparation of the library involved 5' RACE. TCRdb lists the instrument as NextSeq 500. To correct for sequencing error and PCR bias, the TCR library protocol tagged individual cDNA molecules with unique molecular identifiers. TCR alpha and beta chains were both sequenced, and the abundances of alpha and beta sequences in each sample were closely correlated with each other. From the authors' description of their analysis: Decombinator V4 was used to perform V gene, J gene and CDR3 annotation of TCR sequences. TCRs were defined as expanded if a significant change between any two time points was detected under a Poisson model with p below 0.0001. Abundances of TCRs were expressed as counts per million after normalisation to the total number of TCRs sequenced in each sample. TRAV1-2 paired with TRAJ12, TRAJ20 or TRAJ33 defined MAIT TCRs, while TRAV10 paired with TRAJ18 defined iNKT TCRs. VDJdb, accessed 1 November 2021, was searched for CMV, EBV and SARS-CoV-2 annotated TCRs, with TCRs annotated for multiple antigens excluded. TCRdb reprocessed the public reads (quality trimming at Q25 with fastp, clone calling with MiXCR) and kept in-frame beta chains. Rows matching on CDR3 protein sequence are summarized as one entry with the most common DNA and genes. The V and J calls were not made by the authors but by TCRdb's processing. For this sample there are more than 85,000 distinct CDR3 sequences; roughly 12% appear just once. In total, the top ten clones hold 3.8% of the sample.

This sequence uses TRBV20-1 and TRBJ2-3, and 11 junctional nucleotides match TRBD2. The source was whole blood, collected at baseline. The clonotype originates from an adult who was a healthcare worker with PCR-confirmed SARS-CoV-2 infection or an uninfected control (not recorded which). The CDR3 region has the sequence CSVQSVSGRASKDTQYF. The nucleotide sequence is TGCAGTGTTCAGTCCGTTAGCGGGAGGGCCTCCAAAGATACGCAGTATTTT.